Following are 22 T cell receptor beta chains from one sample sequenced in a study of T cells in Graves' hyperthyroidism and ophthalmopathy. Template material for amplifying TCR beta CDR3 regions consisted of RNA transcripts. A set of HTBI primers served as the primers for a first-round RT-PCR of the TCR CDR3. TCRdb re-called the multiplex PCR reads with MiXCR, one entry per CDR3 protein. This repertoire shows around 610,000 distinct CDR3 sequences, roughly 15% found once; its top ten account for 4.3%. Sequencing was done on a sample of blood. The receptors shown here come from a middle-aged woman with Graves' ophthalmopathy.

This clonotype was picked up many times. The CDR3 DNA reads as TGTGCCAGCTGGCCAGGGTCAAACGTACCTTTCTTT. Its protein product is CASWPGSNVPFF. The V gene is TRBV6-1, the J gene TRBJ1-1, with D possibly TRBD1 on 5 matching bases. The CDR3 has 12 residues. From germline, CDR1 is MNHNS and CDR2 SASEGT. V dropped 8 bases and J dropped 12 bases, with 19 bases sitting between them.

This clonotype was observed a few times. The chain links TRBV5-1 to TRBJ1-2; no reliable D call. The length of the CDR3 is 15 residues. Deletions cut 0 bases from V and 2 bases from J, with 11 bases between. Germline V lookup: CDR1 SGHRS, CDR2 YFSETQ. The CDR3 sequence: CASSLGSQSNYGYTF. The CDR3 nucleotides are TGCGCCAGCAGCTTGGGGTCACAGTCAAACTATGGCTACACCTTC. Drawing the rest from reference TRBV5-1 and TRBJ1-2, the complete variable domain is KAGVTQTPRYLIKTRGQQVTLSCSPISGHRSVSWYQQTPGQGLQFLFEYFSETQRNKGNFPGRFSGRQFSNSRSEMNVSTLELGDSALYLCASSLGSQSNYGYTFGSGTRLTVV.

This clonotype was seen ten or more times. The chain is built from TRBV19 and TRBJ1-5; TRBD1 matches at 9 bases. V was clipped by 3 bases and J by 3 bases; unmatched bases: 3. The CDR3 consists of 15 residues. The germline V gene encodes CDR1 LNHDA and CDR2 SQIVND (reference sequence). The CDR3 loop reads CASSIRTGDNQPQHF. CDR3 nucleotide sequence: TGTGCCAGTAGTATCCGGACAGGGGACAATCAGCCCCAGCATTTT.

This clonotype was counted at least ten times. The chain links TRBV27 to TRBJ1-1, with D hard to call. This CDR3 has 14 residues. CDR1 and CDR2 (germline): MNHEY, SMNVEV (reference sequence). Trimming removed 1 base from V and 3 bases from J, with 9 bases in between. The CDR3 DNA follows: TGTGCCAGCAGTTTATTCCCTCGAGACACTGAAGCTTTCTTT. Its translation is CASSLFPRDTEAFF.

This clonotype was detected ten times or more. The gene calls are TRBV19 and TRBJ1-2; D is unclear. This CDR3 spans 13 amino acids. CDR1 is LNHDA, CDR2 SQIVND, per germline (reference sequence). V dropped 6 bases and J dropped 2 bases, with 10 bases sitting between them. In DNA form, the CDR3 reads TGTGCCAGTAGACTAACCGACAACTATGGCTACACCTTC. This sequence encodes CASRLTDNYGYTF.

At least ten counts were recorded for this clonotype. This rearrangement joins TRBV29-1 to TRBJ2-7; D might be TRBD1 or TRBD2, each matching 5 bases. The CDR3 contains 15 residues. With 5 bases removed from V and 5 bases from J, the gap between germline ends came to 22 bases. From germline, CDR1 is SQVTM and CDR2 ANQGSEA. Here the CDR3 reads CSVFSGTPGIHEQYF. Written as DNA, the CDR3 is TGCAGCGTTTTCTCCGGGACCCCGGGCATCCACGAGCAGTACTTC.

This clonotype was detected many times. In DNA form, the CDR3 reads TGTGCCAGTAGGAGGGACATACTGGAAGCTAACTATGGCTACACCTTC. It encodes CASRRDILEANYGYTF. V gene TRBV19 combines with J gene TRBJ1-2; a weak D match, TRBD1 (6 bases). CDR1 and CDR2 (germline): LNHDA, SQIVND (reference sequence). With 6 bases removed from V and 0 bases from J, the gap between germline ends came to 17 bases. The CDR3 is made up of 16 amino acids.

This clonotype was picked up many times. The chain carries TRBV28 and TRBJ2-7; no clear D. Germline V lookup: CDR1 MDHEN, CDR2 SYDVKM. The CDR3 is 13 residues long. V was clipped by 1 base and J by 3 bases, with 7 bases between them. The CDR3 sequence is CASSLSPYYEQYF. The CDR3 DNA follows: TGTGCCAGCAGTTTATCACCATACTACGAGCAGTACTTC.

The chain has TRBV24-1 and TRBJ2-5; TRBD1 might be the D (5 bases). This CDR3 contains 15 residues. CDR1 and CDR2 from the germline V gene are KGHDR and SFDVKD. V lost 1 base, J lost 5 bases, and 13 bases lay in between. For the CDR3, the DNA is TGTGCCACCAGTGATTTCAAAAGGGGCGAGGAGACCCAGTACTTC. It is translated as CATSDFKRGEETQYF.

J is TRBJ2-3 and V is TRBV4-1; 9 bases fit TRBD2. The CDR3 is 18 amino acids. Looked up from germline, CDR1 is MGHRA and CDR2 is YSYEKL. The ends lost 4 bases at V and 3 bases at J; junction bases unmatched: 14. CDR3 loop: CASSPKPSGIGDTDTQYF. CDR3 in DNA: TGCGCCAGCAGCCCGAAACCTAGCGGGATAGGGGATACAGATACGCAGTATTTT.

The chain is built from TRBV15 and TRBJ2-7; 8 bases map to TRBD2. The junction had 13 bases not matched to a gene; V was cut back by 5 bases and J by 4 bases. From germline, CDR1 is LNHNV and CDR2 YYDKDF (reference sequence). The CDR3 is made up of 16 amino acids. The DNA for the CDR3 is TGTGCCACCAGCGGGGGGGATCGACTAGCGCATTACGAGCAGTACTTC. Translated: CATSGGDRLAHYEQYF.

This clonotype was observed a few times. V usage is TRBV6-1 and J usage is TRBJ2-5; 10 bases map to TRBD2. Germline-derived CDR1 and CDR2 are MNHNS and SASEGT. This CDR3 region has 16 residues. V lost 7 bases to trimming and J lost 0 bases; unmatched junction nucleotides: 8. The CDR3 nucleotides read TGTGCCAGCACCGATGGGACTAGCGCCGACCAAGAGACCCAGTACTTC. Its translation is CASTDGTSADQETQYF.

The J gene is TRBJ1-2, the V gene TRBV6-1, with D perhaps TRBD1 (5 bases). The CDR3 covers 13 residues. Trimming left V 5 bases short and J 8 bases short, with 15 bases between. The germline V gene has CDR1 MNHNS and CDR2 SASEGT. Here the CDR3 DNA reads TGTGCCAGCAGTCTGACGAGGGGTTGGGGCTACACCTTC. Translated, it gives CASSLTRGWGYTF.

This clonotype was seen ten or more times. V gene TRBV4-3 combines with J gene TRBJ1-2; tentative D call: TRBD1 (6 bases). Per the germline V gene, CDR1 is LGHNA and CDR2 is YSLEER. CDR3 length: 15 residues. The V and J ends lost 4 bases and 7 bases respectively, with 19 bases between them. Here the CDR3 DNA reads TGCGCCAGCAGCCCCGCTGGAGAGGGGGGTGCTGGCTACACCTTC. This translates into CASSPAGEGGAGYTF.

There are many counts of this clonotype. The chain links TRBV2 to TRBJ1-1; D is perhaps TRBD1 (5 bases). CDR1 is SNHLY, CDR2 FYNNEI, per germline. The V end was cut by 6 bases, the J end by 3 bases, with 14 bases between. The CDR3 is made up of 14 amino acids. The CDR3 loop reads CASSRLTVDTEAFF. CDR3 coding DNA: TGTGCCAGCAGCCGGTTGACAGTCGACACTGAAGCTTTCTTT.

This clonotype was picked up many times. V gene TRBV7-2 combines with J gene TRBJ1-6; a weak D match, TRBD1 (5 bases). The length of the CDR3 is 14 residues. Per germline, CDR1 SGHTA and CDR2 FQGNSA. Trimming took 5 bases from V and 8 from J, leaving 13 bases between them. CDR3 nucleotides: TGTGCCAGCAGCGTCGCTGACAGAGATTCACCCCTCCACTTT. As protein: CASSVADRDSPLHF. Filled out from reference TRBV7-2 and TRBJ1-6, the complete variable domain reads GAGVSQSPSNKVTEKGKDVELRCDPISGHTALYWYRQSLGQGLEFLIYFQGNSAPDKSGLPSDRFSAERTGGSVSTLTIQRTQQEDSAVYLCASSVADRDSPLHFGNGTRLTVT.

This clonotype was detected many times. The CDR3 coding sequence is TGTGCCAGCGTGGGGGGCTACACCTTC. Amino acid sequence: CASVGGYTF. This chain links TRBV5-8 with TRBJ1-2; D gene uncertain. The CDR3 consists of 9 residues. V was cut by 7 bases and J by 8 bases, with 6 bases left in between. Germline CDR1 is SGHTS and CDR2 is YDEGEE.

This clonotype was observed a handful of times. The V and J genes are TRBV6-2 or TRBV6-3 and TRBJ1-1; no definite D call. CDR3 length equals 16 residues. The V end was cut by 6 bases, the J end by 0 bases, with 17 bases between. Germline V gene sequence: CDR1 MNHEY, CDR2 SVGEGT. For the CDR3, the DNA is TGTGCCAGCAGCCCCACGGCGTTCCGGATGAACACTGAAGCTTTCTTT. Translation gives CASSPTAFRMNTEAFF.

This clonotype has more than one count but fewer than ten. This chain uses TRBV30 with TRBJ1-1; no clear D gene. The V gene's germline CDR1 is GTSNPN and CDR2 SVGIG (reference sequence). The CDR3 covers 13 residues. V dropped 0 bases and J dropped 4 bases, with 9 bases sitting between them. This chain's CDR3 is CAWSVWPPTEAFF. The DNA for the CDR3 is TGTGCCTGGAGTGTTTGGCCCCCCACTGAAGCTTTCTTT.

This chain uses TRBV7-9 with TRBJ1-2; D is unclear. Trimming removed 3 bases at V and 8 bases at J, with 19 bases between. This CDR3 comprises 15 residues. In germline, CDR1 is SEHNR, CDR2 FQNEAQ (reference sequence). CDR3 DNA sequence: TGTGCCAGCAGCTTGCCTTCGGGAAACCTCGCCGGCTACACCTTC. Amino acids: CASSLPSGNLAGYTF.

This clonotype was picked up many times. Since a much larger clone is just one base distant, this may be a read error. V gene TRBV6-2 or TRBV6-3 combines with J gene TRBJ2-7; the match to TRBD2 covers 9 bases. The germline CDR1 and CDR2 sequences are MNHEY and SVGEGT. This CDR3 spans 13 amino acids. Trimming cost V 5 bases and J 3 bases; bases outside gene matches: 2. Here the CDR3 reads CASSVAGVYEQYF. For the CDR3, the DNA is TGTGCCAGCAGTGTAGCGGGAGTCTACGAGCAGTACTTC.

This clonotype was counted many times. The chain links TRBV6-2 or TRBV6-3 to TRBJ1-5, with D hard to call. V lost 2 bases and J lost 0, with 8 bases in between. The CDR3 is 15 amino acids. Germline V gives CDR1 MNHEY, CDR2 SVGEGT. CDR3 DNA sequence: TGTGCCAGCAGTTACCTGGACGTTAGCAATCAGCCCCAGCATTTT. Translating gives CASSYLDVSNQPQHF.